A single sample is the source of the 5 T cell receptor beta chains below, sequenced in a study of T cells in Graves' hyperthyroidism and ophthalmopathy. Amplified TCR beta CDR3 regions derived from RNA transcripts. First-round RT-PCR targeting the TCR CDR3 was performed with the HTBI primer set. TCRdb passed the multiplex PCR reads through MiXCR, listing each CDR3 protein once. The sample shows approximately 690,000 distinct CDR3 sequences, about 15% of them seen only once. Sequencing was done on a sample of blood. Every receptor here comes from a woman aged 45 to 65 with Graves' ophthalmopathy.

V usage is TRBV28 and J usage is TRBJ2-7, with D perhaps TRBD2 (5 bases). CDR1 is MDHEN, CDR2 SYDVKM, per germline. The CDR3 contains 13 residues. V gave up 4 bases and J gave up 2 bases, with 9 bases separating them. CDR3 residues: CASSSGDAYEQYF. The CDR3 DNA follows: TGTGCCAGCAGTTCCGGGGATGCCTACGAGCAGTACTTC. Full variable domain (missing parts from reference TRBV28 and TRBJ2-7): DVKVTQSSRYLVKRTGEKVFLECVQDMDHENMFWYRQDPGLGLRLIYFSYDVKMKEKGDIPEGYSVSREKKERFSLILESASTNQTSMYLCASSSGDAYEQYFGPGTRLTVT.

V gene TRBV27 combines with J gene TRBJ1-2, with TRBD1 as a possible D gene (6 bases). Trimming stripped 0 bases from V and 4 bases from J, with 21 bases between. Germline V gives CDR1 MNHEY, CDR2 SMNVEV (reference sequence). This CDR3 is 18 amino acids long. In DNA form, the CDR3 reads TGTGCCAGCAGTTTATCCCAAAGCCAGGGGTCAGGGACCTATGGCTACACCTTC. Translating gives CASSLSQSQGSGTYGYTF.

This clonotype has a handful of counts. The chain carries TRBV5-6 and TRBJ2-2; D is unresolved. Between the trimmed V and J ends, which lost 2 bases and 7 bases, there was a span of 9 bases. CDR1 and CDR2 (germline): SGHDT, YYEEEE. There are 13 residues in the CDR3. CDR3: CASSFMAVGELFF. In nucleotides, the CDR3 is TGTGCCAGCAGCTTTATGGCGGTCGGGGAGCTGTTTTTT.

This clonotype was found many times. This chain joins TRBV20-1 and TRBJ2-4; D uncertain. The CDR3 is made up of 16 amino acids. Germline values: CDR1 DFQATT, CDR2 SNEGSKA (reference sequence). Trimming pared 0 bases from V and 0 bases from J, leaving 12 bases between. The DNA for the CDR3 is TGCAGTGCTAGAGATGGCCGGCAACTAGCCAAAAACATTCAGTACTTC. Residues: CSARDGRQLAKNIQYF.

This clonotype has at least ten counts. The V call is TRBV12-3 or TRBV12-4, the J call TRBJ2-7; possible D gene TRBD1, 5 bases. There are 13 residues in the CDR3. Between the trimmed V and J ends, which lost 4 bases and 4 bases, there was a span of 11 bases. The CDR3 sequence is CASSSLTGYEQYF. In DNA, the CDR3 is TGTGCCAGCAGTTCACTCACAGGTTACGAGCAGTACTTC.